This TCR beta chain was identified in a study of shared clonotypes between healthy human individuals. Study as a whole: Donors had three CD4 naive, three CD4 memory, two CD8 naive and one CD8 memory plate apiece. Regarding the study as a whole: Inspection by rarefaction showed sorted-subset sequencing to be incomplete despite large depth.

As handled by the study authors: Filtering was not the same, since immunoSEQ gave junction-only sequences without quality scores. The protocol was immunoSEQ multiplex PCR, while the TCRdb copy is restricted to in-frame clones and leaves out a portion. The V and J calls and the clone size are those of that table, but D and trimming were determined from the DNA. The table has approximately 1.5 million clones, around 98% seen once. The CDR3 extends over 15 amino acids. Germline V gives CDR1 MDHEN, CDR2 SYDVKM. Trimming removed 4 bases from V and 0 bases from J; junction bases left unmatched: 2. About this clone: Its antigen is undetermined.

Donors were Caucasian adults residing in Nashville, Tennessee, USA. The sequenced sample consisted of naive CD4+ T cells sorted from blood. As for subset: CD45RA+ positively selected. This chain joins TRBV28 and TRBJ1-5; 8 positions agree with TRBD1. This TCR derives from a man aged 30-40 years in good health. CDR3 residues: CASSSGGLSNQPQHF. The CDR3 DNA is TGTGCCAGCAGTTCAGGGGGCCTTAGCAATCAGCCCCAGCATTTT. The full variable domain, completed using reference TRBV28 and TRBJ1-5, is DVKVTQSSRYLVKRTGEKVFLECVQDMDHENMFWYRQDPGLGLRLIYFSYDVKMKEKGDIPEGYSVSREKKERFSLILESASTNQTSMYLCASSSGGLSNQPQHFGDGTRLSIL.